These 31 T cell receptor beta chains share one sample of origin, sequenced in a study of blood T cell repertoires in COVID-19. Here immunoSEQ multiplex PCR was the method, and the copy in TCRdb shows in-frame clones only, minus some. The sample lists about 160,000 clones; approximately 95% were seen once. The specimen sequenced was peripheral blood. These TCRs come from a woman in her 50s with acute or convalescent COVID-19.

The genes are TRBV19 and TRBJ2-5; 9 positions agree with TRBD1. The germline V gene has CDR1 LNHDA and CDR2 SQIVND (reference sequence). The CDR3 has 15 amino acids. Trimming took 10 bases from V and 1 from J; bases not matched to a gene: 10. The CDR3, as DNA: TGTGCCACTATGGCCGGGACAGGGTTCCAAGAGACCCAGTACTTC. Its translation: CATMAGTGFQETQYF.

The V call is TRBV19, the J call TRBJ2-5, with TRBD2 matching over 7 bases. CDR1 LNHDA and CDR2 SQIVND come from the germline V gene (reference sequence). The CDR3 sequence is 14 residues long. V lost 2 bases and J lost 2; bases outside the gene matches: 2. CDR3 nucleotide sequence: TGTGCCAGTAGTATACCGGGACTACAAGAGACCCAGTACTTC. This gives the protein CASSIPGLQETQYF.

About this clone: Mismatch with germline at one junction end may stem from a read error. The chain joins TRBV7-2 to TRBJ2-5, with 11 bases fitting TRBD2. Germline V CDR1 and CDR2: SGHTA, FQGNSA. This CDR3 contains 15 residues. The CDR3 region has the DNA TGTGCCAGCAGCCTAGCGGGGGGTATTCAAGAGACCCAGTACTTC. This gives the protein CASSLAGGIQETQYF.

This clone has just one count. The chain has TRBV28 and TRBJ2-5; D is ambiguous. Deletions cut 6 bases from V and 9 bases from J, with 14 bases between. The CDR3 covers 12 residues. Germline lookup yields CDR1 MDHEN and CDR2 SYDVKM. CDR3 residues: CASSPLVVAQYF. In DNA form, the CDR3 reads TGTGCCAGCAGCCCCCTAGTTGTGGCCCAGTACTTC.

CDR3 sequence reads: CASSQDRGQGRDTQYF. CDR3 nucleotides: TGTGCCAGCAGCCAAGATAGAGGACAGGGGAGAGATACGCAGTATTTT. V gene TRBV3-1 (or the pseudogene TRBV3-2) combines with J gene TRBJ2-3, with 9 bases aligning to TRBD1. Germline values: CDR1 LGHDT, CDR2 YNNKEL (reference sequence). J gave up 5 bases and V 0 bases, and 6 bases lay outside the gene matches. The CDR3 sequence is 16 residues long.

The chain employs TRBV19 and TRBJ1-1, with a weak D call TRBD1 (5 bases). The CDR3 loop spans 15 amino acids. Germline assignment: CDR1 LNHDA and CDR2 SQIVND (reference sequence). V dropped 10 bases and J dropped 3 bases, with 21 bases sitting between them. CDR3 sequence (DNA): TGTGCCACCGGTGAGGTTTGGGGCGTTTACACTGAAGCTTTCTTT. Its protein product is CATGEVWGVYTEAFF.

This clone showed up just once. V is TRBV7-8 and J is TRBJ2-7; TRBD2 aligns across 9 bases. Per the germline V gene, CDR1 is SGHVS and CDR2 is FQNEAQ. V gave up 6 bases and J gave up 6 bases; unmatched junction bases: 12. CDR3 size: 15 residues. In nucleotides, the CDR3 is TGTGCCAGCAGACGTGCGGGACTAGCTCTCGGCGAGCAGTACTTC. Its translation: CASRRAGLALGEQYF.

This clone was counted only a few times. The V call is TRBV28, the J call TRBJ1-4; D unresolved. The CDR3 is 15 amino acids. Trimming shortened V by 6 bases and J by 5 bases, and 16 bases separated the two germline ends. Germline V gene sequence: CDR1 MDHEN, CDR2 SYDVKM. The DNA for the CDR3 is TGTGCCAGCAGCTACCTTAGAGGCCTAAATGAAAAACTGTTTTTT. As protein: CASSYLRGLNEKLFF.

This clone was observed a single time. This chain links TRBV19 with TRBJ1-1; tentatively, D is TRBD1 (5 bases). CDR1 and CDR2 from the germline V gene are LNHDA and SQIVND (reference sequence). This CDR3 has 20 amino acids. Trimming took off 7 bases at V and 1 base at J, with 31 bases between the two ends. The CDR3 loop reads CASTTGWDYFTFEQNTEAFF. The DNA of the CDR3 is TGTGCCAGTACCACAGGCTGGGATTATTTTACCTTTGAGCAGAACACTGAAGCTTTCTTT. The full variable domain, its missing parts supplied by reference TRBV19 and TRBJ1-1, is DGGITQSPKYLFRKEGQNVTLSCEQNLNHDAMYWYRQDPGQGLRLIYYSQIVNDFQKGDIAEGYSVSREKKESFPLTVTSAQKNPTAFYLCASTTGWDYFTFEQNTEAFFGQGTRLTVV.

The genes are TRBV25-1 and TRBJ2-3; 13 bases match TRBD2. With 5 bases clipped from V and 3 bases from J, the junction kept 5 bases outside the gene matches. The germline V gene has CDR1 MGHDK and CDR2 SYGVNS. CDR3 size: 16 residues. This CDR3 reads CASSPRGLAGTDTQYF. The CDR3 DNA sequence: TGTGCCAGCAGTCCCCGGGGACTAGCGGGAACAGATACGCAGTATTTT. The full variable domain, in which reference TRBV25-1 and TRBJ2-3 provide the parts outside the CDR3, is EADIYQTPRYLVIGTGKKITLECSQTMGHDKMYWYQQDPGMELHLIHYSYGVNSTEKGDLSSESTVSRIRTEHFPLTLESARPSHTSQYLCASSPRGLAGTDTQYFGPGTRLTVL.

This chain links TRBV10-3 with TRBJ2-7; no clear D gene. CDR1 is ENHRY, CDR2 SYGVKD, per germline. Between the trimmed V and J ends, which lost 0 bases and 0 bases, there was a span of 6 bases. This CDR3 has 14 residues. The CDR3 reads CAISESLPSYEQYF. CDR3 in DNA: TGTGCCATCAGTGAGTCGCTACCCTCCTACGAGCAGTACTTC.

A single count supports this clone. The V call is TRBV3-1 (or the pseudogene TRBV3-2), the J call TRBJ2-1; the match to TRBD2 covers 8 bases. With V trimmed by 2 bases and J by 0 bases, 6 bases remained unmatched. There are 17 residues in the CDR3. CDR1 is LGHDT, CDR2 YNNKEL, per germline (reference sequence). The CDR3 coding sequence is TGTGCCAGCAGCCAAAGCGGGGGCCGGATCTCCTACAATGAGCAGTTCTTC. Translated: CASSQSGGRISYNEQFF.

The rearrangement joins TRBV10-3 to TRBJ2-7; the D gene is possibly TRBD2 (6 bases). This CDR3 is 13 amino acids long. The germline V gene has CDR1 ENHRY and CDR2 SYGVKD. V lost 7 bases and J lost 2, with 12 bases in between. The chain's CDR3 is CAIKRAGTYEQYF. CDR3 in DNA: TGTGCCATCAAGCGCGCGGGGACCTACGAGCAGTACTTC.

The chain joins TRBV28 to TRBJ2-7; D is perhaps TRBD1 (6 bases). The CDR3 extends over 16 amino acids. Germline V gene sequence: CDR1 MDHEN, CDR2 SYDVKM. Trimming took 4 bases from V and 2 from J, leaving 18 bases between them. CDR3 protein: CASSSRDRYGAYEQYF. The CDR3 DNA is TGTGCCAGCAGTTCCAGAGACAGGTATGGGGCCTACGAGCAGTACTTC.

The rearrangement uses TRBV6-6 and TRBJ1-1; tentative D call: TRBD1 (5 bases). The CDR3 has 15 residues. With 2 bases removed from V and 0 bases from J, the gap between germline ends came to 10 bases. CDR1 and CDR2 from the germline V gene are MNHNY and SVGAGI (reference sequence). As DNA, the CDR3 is TGTGCCAGCAGTTACAGGGGAGGCATGAACACTGAAGCTTTCTTT. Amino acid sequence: CASSYRGGMNTEAFF.

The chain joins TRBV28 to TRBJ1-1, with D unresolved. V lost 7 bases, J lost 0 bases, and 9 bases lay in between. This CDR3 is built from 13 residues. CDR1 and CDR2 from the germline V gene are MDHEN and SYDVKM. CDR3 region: CASIPILNTEAFF. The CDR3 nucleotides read TGTGCCAGCATACCTATCCTGAACACTGAAGCTTTCTTT.

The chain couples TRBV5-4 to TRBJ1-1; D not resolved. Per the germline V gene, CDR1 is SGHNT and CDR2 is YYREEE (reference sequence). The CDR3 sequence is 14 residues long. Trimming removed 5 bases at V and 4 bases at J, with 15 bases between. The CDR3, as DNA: TGTGCCAGCAGGCGGGAGGGAGGTAGCACTGAAGCTTTCTTT. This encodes CASRREGGSTEAFF.

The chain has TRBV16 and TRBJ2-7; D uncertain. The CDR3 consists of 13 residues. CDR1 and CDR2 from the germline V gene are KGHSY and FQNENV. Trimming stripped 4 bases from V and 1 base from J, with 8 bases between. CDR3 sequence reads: CASSPSPSYEQYF. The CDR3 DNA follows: TGTGCCAGCAGCCCCTCTCCTTCCTACGAGCAGTACTTC.

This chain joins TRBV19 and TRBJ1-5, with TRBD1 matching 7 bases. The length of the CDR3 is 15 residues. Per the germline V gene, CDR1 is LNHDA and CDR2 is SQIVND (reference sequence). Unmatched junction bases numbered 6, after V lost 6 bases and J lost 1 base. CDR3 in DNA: TGTGCCAGTAGCCCAGGGACAGAAAGCAATCAGCCCCAGCATTTT. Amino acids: CASSPGTESNQPQHF.

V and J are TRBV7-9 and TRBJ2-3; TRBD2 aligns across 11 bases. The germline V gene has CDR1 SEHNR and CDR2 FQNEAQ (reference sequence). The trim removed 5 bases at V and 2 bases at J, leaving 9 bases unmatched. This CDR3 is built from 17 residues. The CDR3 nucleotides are TGTGCCAGCAGCCCTAAACTAGCGGGAGTCGCCACAGATACGCAGTATTTT. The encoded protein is CASSPKLAGVATDTQYF.

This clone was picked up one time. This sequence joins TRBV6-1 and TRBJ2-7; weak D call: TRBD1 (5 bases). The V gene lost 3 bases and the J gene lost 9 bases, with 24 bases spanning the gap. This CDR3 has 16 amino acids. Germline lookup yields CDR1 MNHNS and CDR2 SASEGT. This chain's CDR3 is CASSELVGGAGYMQYF. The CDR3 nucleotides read TGTGCCAGCAGTGAGTTAGTAGGTGGGGCAGGGTATATGCAGTACTTC.

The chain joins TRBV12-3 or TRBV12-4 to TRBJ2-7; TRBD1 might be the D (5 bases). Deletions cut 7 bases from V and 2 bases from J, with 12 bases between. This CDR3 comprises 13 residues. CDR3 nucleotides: TGTGCCAGCACCCAATGGGGCCCCTACGAGCAGTACTTC. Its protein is CASTQWGPYEQYF.

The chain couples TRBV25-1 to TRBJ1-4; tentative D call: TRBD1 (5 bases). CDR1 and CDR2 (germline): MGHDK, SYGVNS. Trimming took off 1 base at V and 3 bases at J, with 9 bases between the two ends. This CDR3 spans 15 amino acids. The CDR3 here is CASSELVTANEKLFF. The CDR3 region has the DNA TGTGCCAGCAGTGAATTGGTGACAGCTAATGAAAAACTGTTTTTT.

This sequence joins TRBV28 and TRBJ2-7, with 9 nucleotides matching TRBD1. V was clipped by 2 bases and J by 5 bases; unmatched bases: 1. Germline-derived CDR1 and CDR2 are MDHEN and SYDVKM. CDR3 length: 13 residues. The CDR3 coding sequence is TGTGCCAGCAGTTTAACAGGGGGCCACGAGCAGTACTTC. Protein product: CASSLTGGHEQYF.

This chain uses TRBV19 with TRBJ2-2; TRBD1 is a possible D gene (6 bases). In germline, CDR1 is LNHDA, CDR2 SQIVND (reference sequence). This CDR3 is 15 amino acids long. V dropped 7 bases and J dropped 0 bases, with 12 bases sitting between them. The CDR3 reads CASTLDSPNTGELFF. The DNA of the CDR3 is TGTGCCAGTACCCTGGACAGCCCGAACACCGGGGAGCTGTTTTTT.

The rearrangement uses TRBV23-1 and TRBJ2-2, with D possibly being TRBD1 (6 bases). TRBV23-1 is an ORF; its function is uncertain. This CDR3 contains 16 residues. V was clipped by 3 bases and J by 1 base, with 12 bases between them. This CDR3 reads CASSQASTGNTGELFF. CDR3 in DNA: TGCGCCAGCAGTCAGGCATCGACAGGGAACACCGGGGAGCTGTTTTTT.

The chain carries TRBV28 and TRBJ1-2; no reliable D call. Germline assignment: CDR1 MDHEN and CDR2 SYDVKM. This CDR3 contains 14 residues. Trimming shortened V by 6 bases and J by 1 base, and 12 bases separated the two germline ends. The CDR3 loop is CASRYTAVNYGYTF. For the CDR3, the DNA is TGTGCCAGCAGATACACAGCGGTTAACTATGGCTACACCTTC.

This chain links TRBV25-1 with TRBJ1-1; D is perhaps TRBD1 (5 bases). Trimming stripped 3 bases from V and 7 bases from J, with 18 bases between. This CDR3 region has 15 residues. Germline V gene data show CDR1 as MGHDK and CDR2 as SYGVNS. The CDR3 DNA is TGTGCCAGCAGTGAGACGGGGGAAGGATTGGGTGAAGCTTTCTTT. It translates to CASSETGEGLGEAFF.

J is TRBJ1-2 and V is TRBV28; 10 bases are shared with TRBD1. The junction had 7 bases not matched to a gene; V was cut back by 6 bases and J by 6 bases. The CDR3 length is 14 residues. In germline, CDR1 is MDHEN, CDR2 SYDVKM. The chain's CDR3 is CASSYSGQGNGYTF. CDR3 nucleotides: TGTGCCAGCAGCTACTCGGGACAGGGGAATGGCTACACCTTC.

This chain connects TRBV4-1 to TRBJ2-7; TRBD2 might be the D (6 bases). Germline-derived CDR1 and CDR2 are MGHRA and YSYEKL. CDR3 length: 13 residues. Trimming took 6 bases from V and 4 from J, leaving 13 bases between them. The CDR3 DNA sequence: TGCGCCAGCAGTTCCAACGCGGGGTACGAGCAGTACTTC. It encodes CASSSNAGYEQYF.

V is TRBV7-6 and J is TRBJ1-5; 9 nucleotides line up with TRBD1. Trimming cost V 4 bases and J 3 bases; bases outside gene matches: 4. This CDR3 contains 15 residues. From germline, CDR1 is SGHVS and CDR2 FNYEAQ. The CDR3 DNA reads TGTGCCAGCAGCTCGGGACAGGGTCCCAATCAGCCCCAGCATTTT. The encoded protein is CASSSGQGPNQPQHF.